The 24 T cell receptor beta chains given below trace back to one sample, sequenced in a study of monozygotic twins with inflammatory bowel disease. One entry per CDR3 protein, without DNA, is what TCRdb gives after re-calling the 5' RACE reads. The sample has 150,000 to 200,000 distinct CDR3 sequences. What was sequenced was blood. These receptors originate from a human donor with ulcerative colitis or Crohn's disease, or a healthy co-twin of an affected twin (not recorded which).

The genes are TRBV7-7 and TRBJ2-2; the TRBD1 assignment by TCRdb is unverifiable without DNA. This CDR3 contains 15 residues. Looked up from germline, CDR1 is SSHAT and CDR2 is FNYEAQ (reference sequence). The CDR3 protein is CASSLQPRGTGELFF.

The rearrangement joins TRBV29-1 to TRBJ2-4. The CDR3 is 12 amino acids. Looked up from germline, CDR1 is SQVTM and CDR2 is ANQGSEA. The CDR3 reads CSARVAKNIQYF. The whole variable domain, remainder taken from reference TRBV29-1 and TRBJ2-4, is SAVISQKPSRDICQRGTSLTIQCQVDSQVTMMFWYRQQPGQSLTLIATANQGSEATYESGFVIDKFPISRPNLTFSTLTVSNMSPEDSSIYLCSARVAKNIQYFGAGTRLSVL.

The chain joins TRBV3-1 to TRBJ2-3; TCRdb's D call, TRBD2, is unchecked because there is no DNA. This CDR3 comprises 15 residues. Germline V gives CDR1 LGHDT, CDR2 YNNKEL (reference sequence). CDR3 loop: CASSLRPPGKDTQYF.

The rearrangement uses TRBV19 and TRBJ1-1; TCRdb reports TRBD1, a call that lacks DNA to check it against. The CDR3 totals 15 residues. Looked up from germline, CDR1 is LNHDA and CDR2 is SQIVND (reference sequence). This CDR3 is CASKHSDRVNTEAFF.

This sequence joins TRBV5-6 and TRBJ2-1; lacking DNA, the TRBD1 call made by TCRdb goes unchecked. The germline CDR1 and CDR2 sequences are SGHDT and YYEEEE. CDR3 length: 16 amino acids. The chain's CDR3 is CASSRGVQRVYNEQFF.

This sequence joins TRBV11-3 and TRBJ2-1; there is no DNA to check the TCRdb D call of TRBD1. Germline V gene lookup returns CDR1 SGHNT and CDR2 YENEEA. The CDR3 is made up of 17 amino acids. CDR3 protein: CASSLGGLRSSYNEQFF.

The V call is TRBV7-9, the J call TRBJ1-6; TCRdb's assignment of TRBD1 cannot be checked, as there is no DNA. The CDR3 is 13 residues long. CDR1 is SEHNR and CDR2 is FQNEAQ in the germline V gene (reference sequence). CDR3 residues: CASSSTVGSPLHF. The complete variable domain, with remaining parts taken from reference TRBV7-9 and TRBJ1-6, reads DTGVSQNPRHKITKRGQNVTFRCDPISEHNRLYWYRQTLGQGPEFLTYFQNEAQLEKSRLLSDRFSAERPKGSFSTLEIQRTEQGDSAMYLCASSSTVGSPLHFGNGTRLTVT.

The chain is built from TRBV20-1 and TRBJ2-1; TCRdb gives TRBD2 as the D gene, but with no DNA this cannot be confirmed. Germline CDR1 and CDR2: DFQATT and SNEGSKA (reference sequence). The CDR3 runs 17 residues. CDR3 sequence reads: CSARVAGGPETYNEQFF.

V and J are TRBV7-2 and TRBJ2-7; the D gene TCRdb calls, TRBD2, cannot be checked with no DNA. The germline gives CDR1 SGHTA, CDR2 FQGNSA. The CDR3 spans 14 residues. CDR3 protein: CASSSGLAGVEQYF.

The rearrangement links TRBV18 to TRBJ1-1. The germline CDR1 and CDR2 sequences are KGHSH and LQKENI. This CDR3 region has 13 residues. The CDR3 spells CASSPTTGTEAFF.

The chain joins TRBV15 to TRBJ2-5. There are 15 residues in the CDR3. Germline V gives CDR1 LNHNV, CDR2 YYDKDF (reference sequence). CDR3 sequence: CATSPIRRDQETQYF.

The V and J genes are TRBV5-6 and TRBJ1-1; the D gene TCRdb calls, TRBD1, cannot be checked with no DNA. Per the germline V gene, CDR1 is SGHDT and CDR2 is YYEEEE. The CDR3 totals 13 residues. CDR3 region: CATGDRGNAEAFF.

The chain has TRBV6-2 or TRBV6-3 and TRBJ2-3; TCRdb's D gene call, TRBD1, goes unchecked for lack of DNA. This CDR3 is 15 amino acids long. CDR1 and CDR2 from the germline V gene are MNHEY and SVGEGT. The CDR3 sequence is CASSYPRASTDTQYF.

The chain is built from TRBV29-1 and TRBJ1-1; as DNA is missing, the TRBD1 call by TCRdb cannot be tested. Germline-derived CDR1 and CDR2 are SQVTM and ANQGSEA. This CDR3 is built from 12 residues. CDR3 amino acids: CSVFLTQGEAFF. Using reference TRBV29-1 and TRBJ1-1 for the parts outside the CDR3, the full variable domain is SAVISQKPSRDICQRGTSLTIQCQVDSQVTMMFWYRQQPGQSLTLIATANQGSEATYESGFVIDKFPISRPNLTFSTLTVSNMSPEDSSIYLCSVFLTQGEAFFGQGTRLTVV.

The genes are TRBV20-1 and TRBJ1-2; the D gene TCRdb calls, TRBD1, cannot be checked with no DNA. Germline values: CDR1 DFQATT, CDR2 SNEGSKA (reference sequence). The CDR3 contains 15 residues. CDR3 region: CSAGRGRTANYGYTF.

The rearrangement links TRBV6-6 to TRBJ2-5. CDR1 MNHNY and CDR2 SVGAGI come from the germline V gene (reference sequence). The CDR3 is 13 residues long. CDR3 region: CASSYSSLETQYF.

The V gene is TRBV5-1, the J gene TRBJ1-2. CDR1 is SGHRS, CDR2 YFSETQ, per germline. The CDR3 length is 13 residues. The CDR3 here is CASSLDTAYGYTF.

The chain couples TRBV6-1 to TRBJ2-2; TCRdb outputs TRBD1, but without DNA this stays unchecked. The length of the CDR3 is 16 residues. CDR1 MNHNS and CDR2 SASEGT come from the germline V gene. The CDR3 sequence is CASSHSGGGITGELFF.

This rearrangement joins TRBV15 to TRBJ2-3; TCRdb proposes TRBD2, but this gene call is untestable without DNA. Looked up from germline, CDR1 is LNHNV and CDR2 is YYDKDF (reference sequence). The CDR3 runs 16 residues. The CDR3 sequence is CATSTLASKSTDTQYF. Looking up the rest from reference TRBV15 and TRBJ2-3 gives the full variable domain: DAMVIQNPRYQVTQFGKPVTLSCSQTLNHNVMYWYQQKSSQAPKLLFHYYDKDFNNEADTPDNFQSRRPNTSFCFLDIRSPGLGDTAMYLCATSTLASKSTDTQYFGPGTRLTVL.

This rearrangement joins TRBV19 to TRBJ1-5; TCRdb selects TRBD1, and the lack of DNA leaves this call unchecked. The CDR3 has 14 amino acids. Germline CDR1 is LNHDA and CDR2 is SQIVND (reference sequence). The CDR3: CASSGGTGNQPQHF.

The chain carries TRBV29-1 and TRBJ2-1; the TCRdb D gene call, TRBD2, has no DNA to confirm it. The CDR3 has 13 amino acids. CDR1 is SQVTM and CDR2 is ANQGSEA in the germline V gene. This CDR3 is CSVGGLTYNEQFF.

The CDR3 reads CAISELSGQHTDTQYF. The V and J genes are TRBV10-3 and TRBJ2-3; TCRdb outputs TRBD1, but without DNA this stays unchecked. The length of the CDR3 is 16 residues. Germline CDR1 and CDR2: ENHRY and SYGVKD.

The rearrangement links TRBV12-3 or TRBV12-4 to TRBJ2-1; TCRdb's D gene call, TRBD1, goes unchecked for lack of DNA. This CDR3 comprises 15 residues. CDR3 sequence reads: CASSLMGFPNNEQFF.

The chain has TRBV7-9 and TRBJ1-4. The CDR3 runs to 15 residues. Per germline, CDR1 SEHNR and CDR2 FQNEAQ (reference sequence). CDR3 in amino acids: CASSLIVVANEKLFF.